This T cell receptor (beta chain) comes out of a study of breast tumors, draining lymph nodes, adjacent tissues. Germline V gene lookup returns CDR1 SGHNT and CDR2 YYREEE (reference sequence). The CDR3 is 16 residues long. Trimming cost V 4 bases and J 3 bases, with 20 bases left between them. Findings and limits, study-wide: Compared with lymph nodes, tumors were less diverse; compared with nontumor tissue, more. Data only fit, rather than demonstrated, lymph node origin of most tumor T cells.

This clonotype occurred many times. Its antigen is as yet unknown. The lymph nodes were axillary draining lymph nodes from breast cancer patients. TCRdb re-analysed the multiplex PCR reads in MiXCR, keeping a single row per CDR3 protein. Found here are 200,000 to 300,000 distinct CDR3 sequences, around 31% of them singletons; the top ten hold more than 1%. The chain couples TRBV5-4 to TRBJ2-7; possible D gene TRBD2, 5 bases. This TCR derives from a female donor with breast cancer. Some clones in this sample may be carry-over from other donors' samples. The sample taken for sequencing was axillary lymph node tissue. The CDR3, as DNA: TGTGCCAGCAGCATGGCCGGCAGCGGCGGTCTCTACGAGCAGTACTTC. This gives the protein CASSMAGSGGLYEQYF.